A selection of T cell receptor beta chains follows, all from one sample in a study of cytomegalovirus exposure and HLA in healthy donors. Generated by immunoSEQ multiplex PCR, the TCRdb table keeps only in-frame clones and is missing some. The sample includes 150,000 to 200,000 clones, approximately 76% of them seen just once. Specimen: PBMCs. Receptor source: a female donor in good health and CMV-seronegative. CDR3s include the opening cysteine and the closing phenylalanine or tryptophan. D genes are given only for firm matches. The size entry is marked missing in some rows and otherwise reads once, few, many or a size class.

size,V,J,D,CDR3,DNA
once,TRBV11-2,TRBJ1-2,-,CASSLVAGAYGYTF,TGTGCCAGCAGTCTAGTTGCAGGGGCCTATGGCTACACCTTC
-,TRBV9,TRBJ2-7,-,CASSASASVSYEQYF,TGTGCCAGCAGCGCTAGCGCTAGCGTCTCCTACGAGCAGTACTTC
-,TRBV7-9,TRBJ1-3,TRBD1,CASSSLYTGVGNTIYF,TGTGCCAGCAGCTCGCTCTATACAGGGGTAGGAAACACCATATATTTT
-,TRBV30,TRBJ1-1,TRBD1,CAWHRQGGTEAFF,TGTGCCTGGCATAGACAGGGGGGCACTGAAGCTTTCTTT
-,TRBV10-1,TRBJ2-1,-,CASSERGSASYNEQFF,TGCGCCAGCAGTGAGCGGGGATCGGCCTCCTACAATGAGCAGTTCTTC
-,TRBV5-1,TRBJ2-7,TRBD1,CASRKDREDYEQYF,TGCGCCAGCAGGAAGGACAGGGAGGACTACGAGCAGTACTTC
-,TRBV4-1,TRBJ1-3,-,CASSQPRLVSGNTIYF,TGCGCCAGCAGCCAACCCAGACTGGTCTCTGGAAACACCATATATTTT
-,TRBV15,TRBJ2-2,-,CATSRDQRVGGELFF,TGTGCCACCAGCAGAGATCAGAGGGTTGGCGGGGAGCTGTTTTTT
once,TRBV13,TRBJ2-7,TRBD2,CASSPREVAGKDF,TGTGCCAGCAGCCCCCGTGAAGTAGCGGGGAAGGACTTC
once,TRBV5-1,TRBJ1-3,-,CASSPTESSGNTIYF,TGCGCCAGCAGCCCGACAGAGTCCTCTGGAAACACCATATATTTT
few,TRBV27,TRBJ2-1,TRBD1,CASSMWDRDEQFF,TGTGCCAGCAGTATGTGGGACAGGGATGAGCAGTTCTTC
-,TRBV7-3,TRBJ1-6,-,CASSSRESYNSPLHF,TGTGCCAGCAGCTCGAGGGAGTCCTATAATTCACCCCTCCACTTT
once,TRBV11-1,TRBJ1-2,TRBD1,CASSSPGQGARGYTF,TGTGCCAGCAGCTCTCCAGGACAGGGGGCTCGGGGCTACACCTTC
-,TRBV29-1,TRBJ2-2,-,CSVEESPNTGELFF,TGCAGCGTTGAGGAGTCCCCGAACACCGGGGAGCTGTTTTTT
few,TRBV5-6,TRBJ2-5,-,CASSLELGGTQYF,TGTGCCAGCAGCTTGGAACTAGGAGGGACCCAGTACTTC
once,TRBV6-5,TRBJ1-1,-,CASSYRGGSTEAFF,TGTGCCAGCAGTTACCGCGGTGGAAGTACTGAAGCTTTCTTT
-,TRBV5-4,TRBJ2-1,-,CASSYEGGGASYNEQFF,TGTGCCAGCAGCTACGAGGGGGGGGGAGCCTCCTACAATGAGCAGTTCTTC
-,TRBV7-3,TRBJ1-1,-,CASSSTWATEAFF,TGTGCCAGCAGCTCCACGTGGGCAACTGAAGCTTTCTTT
few,TRBV10-2,TRBJ2-3,TRBD2,CASSEGAGGLADTQYF,TGCGCCAGCAGTGAAGGAGCGGGGGGGCTCGCAGATACGCAGTATTTT
once,TRBV5-1,TRBJ1-2,-,CASSPSPGQTYGYTF,TGCGCCAGCAGCCCGTCACCGGGACAAACGTATGGCTACACCTTC
-,TRBV27,TRBJ1-1,-,CATRPGVWAEAFF,TGTGCCACCCGCCCCGGGGTTTGGGCTGAAGCTTTCTTT
-,TRBV19,TRBJ2-7,-,CASSIGGRTYEQYF,TGTGCCAGTAGTATCGGAGGGAGGACCTACGAGCAGTACTTC
-,TRBV19,TRBJ2-7,-,CASSIRASKYEQYF,TGTGCCAGTAGTATCCGCGCCTCGAAATACGAGCAGTACTTC
-,TRBV11-2,TRBJ1-2,-,CASSLEGGIGYTF,TGTGCCAGCAGCTTAGAAGGGGGAATAGGCTACACCTTC
-,TRBV10-2,TRBJ2-7,-,CASSEGEKGEQYF,TGTGCCAGCAGTGAGGGGGAGAAAGGCGAGCAGTACTTC
-,TRBV10-3,TRBJ2-5,-,CAISEWETSGETQYF,TGTGCCATCAGTGAGTGGGAAACTAGTGGGGAGACCCAGTACTTC
-,TRBV6-5,TRBJ2-3,TRBD1,CASSSQGAGTDTQYF,TGTGCCAGCAGTTCACAGGGGGCAGGCACAGATACGCAGTATTTT
-,TRBV10-3,TRBJ1-2,TRBD1,CAITTGQGDGYTF,TGTGCCATCACTACAGGACAGGGGGATGGCTACACCTTC
-,TRBV7-3,TRBJ1-2,TRBD1,CASSPDRGRSYGYTF,TGTGCCAGCAGCCCTGACAGGGGGCGTAGCTATGGCTACACCTTC
-,TRBV29-1,TRBJ1-2,TRBD1,CSVPGQGEYGYTF,TGCAGCGTACCGGGACAGGGTGAGTATGGCTACACCTTC
-,TRBV19,TRBJ1-3,-,CASRSGNTIYF,TGTGCCAGTCGCTCTGGAAACACCATATATTTT
few,TRBV7-2,TRBJ2-7,-,CASSLRGGPPYEQYF,TGTGCCAGCAGCTTAAGGGGGGGTCCCCCCTACGAGCAGTACTTC
-,TRBV9,TRBJ2-1,TRBD1,CASSVQTGVEQFF,TGTGCCAGCAGCGTCCAGACAGGGGTAGAGCAGTTCTTC
few,TRBV6-1,TRBJ1-2,-,CASRGWSDGYTF,TGTGCCAGCCGCGGTTGGTCCGATGGCTACACCTTC
-,TRBV9,TRBJ1-2,TRBD1,CASSRAGTEIDGYTF,TGTGCCAGCAGTCGAGCCGGGACAGAAATTGATGGCTACACCTTC